This T cell receptor beta chain was sequenced during a study of shared clonotypes between healthy human individuals. Naive CD8 cells lacked CD45RO and underwent positive selection for CCR7, leaving out terminally differentiated effector memory CD45RA+ cells. Concerning this clone: What it binds is not known.

Study processing details: ImmunoSEQ yielded junction-only sequences lacking quality scores, so filtering differed. Profiling relied on immunoSEQ multiplex PCR, and the TCRdb table lists in-frame clones only, not all of them. V and J calls and clone size are those listed in that table; D and trimming were worked out from the DNA. Of around 2,000,000 clones in the sample, 90% to 95% were seen once. Germline V CDR1 and CDR2: SGDLS, YYNGEE. The germline V and J ends were trimmed by 2 bases and 0 bases, with 13 bases remaining between them. This CDR3 is 16 amino acids long. Study outcomes and limitations: Non-shared clonotypes showed lower generation probabilities than clonotypes common to all four donors. Several donors held about 5.1% of naive CD4 clonotypes in common.

Sequencing used naive CD8+ T cells from PBMCs. The clonotype was recovered from a man younger than 35 in good health. Some clones in this sample may be carry-over from other donors' samples. This chain joins TRBV9 and TRBJ2-3; TRBD2 might be the D (5 bases). CDR3 DNA sequence: TGTGCCAGCAGCGTGGGAACTAGGACTAGCACAGATACGCAGTATTTT. Its translation is CASSVGTRTSTDTQYF.